Many counts were recorded for the clone carrying this T cell receptor beta chain. What it recognizes is unknown. Libraries of bulk TCR were made by previously described methods (with listed TCR primers). Using its own MiXCR run on the PCR reads, TCRdb lists one record per CDR3 protein. The profile shows hundreds of thousands of distinct CDR3 sequences, roughly a quarter of them singletons. This entry comes from a study of molecular identifiers for immune sequencing clone quantification. Study-wide results and limits: Barcode sharing among identical TCR molecules could make large clones appear smaller. A single cell's spiked Jurkat TCR RNA was reportedly detectable among more than 950,000 naive cells. In naive cells, under 1% of molecules belonged to clones above 20 RNA copies, against over 97% in effector cells.

The material sequenced was naive CD8+ T cells from blood, with Jurkat cell RNA spiked in. The sample's subset: FACS-sorted CD8+CD4-CCR7+CD45RA+ naive T cells. This receptor was obtained from a human donor in good health. Some libraries in this study had Jurkat cell RNA spiked in.

The CDR3 nucleotides are TGTGCCAGCAGCTTTGTGTCAGATACGCAGTATTTT. It translates to CASSFVSDTQYF. The gene calls are TRBV5-4 and TRBJ2-3, with D hard to call. CDR3 length equals 12 residues. Germline V gene sequence: CDR1 SGHNT, CDR2 YYREEE (reference sequence). With 2 bases removed from V and 4 bases from J, the gap between germline ends came to 5 bases.